These 9 T cell receptor beta chains originate from one sample sequenced in a study of patients and donors after allogeneic stem cell transplantation. TCRdb reprocessed the RT-PCR reads with MiXCR, giving one entry per CDR3 protein. The sample contains approximately 31,000 distinct CDR3 sequences, around 40% of which appear only once. The specimen was blood, either unsorted or a sorted T cell fraction (not recorded which). The receptors here all came from a human donor who was either an allogeneic HSCT recipient or a stem cell or donor lymphocyte infusion donor (not recorded which). It is not recorded whose cells these are; they may come from a transplant donor.

As DNA, the CDR3 is TGTGCCACCAGTGATTTTCCGTTCGGACAGTCCACAGATACGCAGTATTTT. This sequence encodes CATSDFPFGQSTDTQYF. This chain connects TRBV24-1 to TRBJ2-3; D perhaps matches TRBD1 (6 bases). This CDR3 has 17 amino acids. V lost 1 base, J lost 2 bases, and 15 bases lay in between. CDR1 and CDR2 from the germline V gene are KGHDR and SFDVKD.

This clonotype has a handful of counts. This chain connects TRBV5-6 to TRBJ2-1, with 7 bases fitting TRBD1. The germline V gene encodes CDR1 SGHDT and CDR2 YYEEEE. The CDR3 loop spans 15 amino acids. V lost 3 bases, J lost 4 bases, and 7 bases stayed unmatched. This CDR3 reads CASSSSGTVYNEQFF. Written as DNA, the CDR3 is TGTGCCAGCAGCTCGTCCGGGACAGTATACAATGAGCAGTTCTTC.

This clonotype was picked up a small number of times. The chain couples TRBV4-3 to TRBJ2-5, with D perhaps TRBD2 (5 bases). V was shortened by 1 base and J by 2 bases, with 8 bases between the two germline ends. The CDR3 consists of 14 residues. CDR1 is LGHNA and CDR2 is YSLEER in the germline V gene. In DNA, the CDR3 is TGCGCCAGCAGCCAAGTTCCGGGGCAAGAGACCCAGTACTTC. The encoded protein is CASSQVPGQETQYF.

This chain joins TRBV20-1 and TRBJ2-1; D gene ambiguous. Germline V CDR1 and CDR2: DFQATT, SNEGSKA (reference sequence). V gave up 3 bases and J gave up 0 bases, with 15 bases separating them. The CDR3 totals 16 residues. The CDR3 region has the DNA TGCAGTGCTAGCCATTCCGTTACGAGCTCCTACAATGAGCAGTTCTTC. It yields the protein CSASHSVTSSYNEQFF.

The sample holds a few counts of this clonotype. This chain joins TRBV20-1 and TRBJ1-1, with D possibly being TRBD1 (6 bases). V lost 6 bases and J lost 6, with 14 bases in between. Germline CDR1 DFQATT, CDR2 SNEGSKA (reference sequence). The CDR3 is 12 amino acids. As DNA, the CDR3 is TGCAGTGCCCGCGGACAGTATCCTGAAGCTTTCTTT. It specifies CSARGQYPEAFF.

The genes are TRBV7-2 and TRBJ2-5, with D possibly being TRBD2 (5 bases). The CDR3 is 17 residues long. Germline CDR1 and CDR2: SGHTA and FQGNSA. The V gene lost 1 base and the J gene lost 2 bases, with 17 bases spanning the gap. The CDR3 region has the DNA TGTGCCAGCAGCTTAGAATGGTGGGAGCACCGACAAGAGACCCAGTACTTC. Residues: CASSLEWWEHRQETQYF.

The V and J genes are TRBV24-1 and TRBJ2-5; the match to TRBD2 covers 7 bases. The CDR3 consists of 12 residues. CDR1 and CDR2 from the germline V gene are KGHDR and SFDVKD. Trimming cost V 8 bases and J 4 bases; bases outside gene matches: 3. This CDR3 reads CATNGGGETQYF. CDR3 nucleotide sequence: TGTGCCACCAATGGCGGGGGAGAGACCCAGTACTTC.

The gene calls are TRBV9 and TRBJ2-5, with D possibly matching TRBD1 (7 bases). CDR3 length equals 11 residues. Between the trimmed V and J ends, which lost 3 bases and 14 bases, there was a span of 14 bases. Germline V gives CDR1 SGDLS, CDR2 YYNGEE. The CDR3 is CASSAAGQLYF. In nucleotides, the CDR3 is TGTGCCAGCAGCGCGGCGGGACAGTTATACTTC.

This clonotype was recorded many times. The chain carries TRBV7-8 and TRBJ1-1; 7 bases fit TRBD1. This CDR3 spans 19 amino acids. Germline V CDR1 and CDR2: SGHVS, FQNEAQ. V lost 5 bases to trimming and J lost 0 bases; unmatched junction nucleotides: 18. CDR3 residues: CASSPRGGRSSSLNTEAFF. In DNA form, the CDR3 reads TGTGCCAGCAGCCCCAGGGGGGGCAGGAGCAGCTCCTTGAACACTGAAGCTTTCTTT.